These T cell receptor beta chains were read from a single sample in a study of T cells in Graves' hyperthyroidism and ophthalmopathy. From the multiplex PCR reads, TCRdb called clonotypes with MiXCR, one entry per CDR3 protein. The sample records about 420,000 distinct CDR3 sequences, roughly 15% being singletons. The sample comprised blood. Receptors originate from a woman between 18 and 29 years old with Graves' hyperthyroidism. Both conserved end residues are part of each CDR3. D genes are given only for firm matches. Expanded clones are given a class, and other clones once, few, many or no size at all.

J gene | clone size | D gene | V gene | CDR3 DNA | CDR3 protein
TRBJ2-3 | many | TRBD1 | TRBV27 | TGTGCCAGCAGGCCGACAGGGGGCTGGACAGATACGCAGTATTTT | CASRPTGGWTDTQYF
TRBJ2-7 | many | TRBD2 | TRBV11-2 | TGTGCCAGCAGCTTTGGGGGACTAGCGGGAGACTACGAGCAGTACTTC | CASSFGGLAGDYEQYF
TRBJ2-5 | many | - | TRBV7-9 | TGTGCCAGCAGTTCGCCGGTTGCGGAGACCCAGTACTTC | CASSSPVAETQYF
TRBJ2-7 | many | TRBD1 | TRBV30 | TGTGCCTCAGGGGGTACAGTCTACGAGCAGTACTTC | CASGGTVYEQYF
TRBJ2-5 | many | TRBD1 | TRBV11-1 | TGTGCCAGCAGCCATGAAGGGACAGGGGGCGTGGAGACCCAGTACTTC | CASSHEGTGGVETQYF
TRBJ2-3 | many | TRBD2 | TRBV6-2/TRBV6-3 | TGTGCCAGCAGTTACTACGGACTAGCATCCGATACGCAGTATTTT | CASSYYGLASDTQYF
TRBJ2-5 | many | - | TRBV4-2 | TGTGCCAGCAGCCGCATCTCGGACAGTGCCGAGACCCAGTACTTC | CASSRISDSAETQYF
TRBJ1-5 | - | - | TRBV20-1 | TGCAGTGCTCTTCGGAGTGGGGGTTTCGGCGGTCAGCCCCAGCATTTT | CSALRSGGFGGQPQHF
TRBJ2-6 | - | - | TRBV13 | TGTGCCAGCAGCCGCCGACTCCGAGCAGGGGCCAACGTCCTGACTTTC | CASSRRLRAGANVLTF
TRBJ1-5 | few | - | TRBV6-5 | TGTGCCAGCAGTTACGGGTCGGAAGGGCAGCCCCAGCATTTT | CASSYGSEGQPQHF
TRBJ1-3 | - | - | TRBV28 | TGTGCCAGCAGTTTCGGGGGCACTGGAAACACCATATATTTT | CASSFGGTGNTIYF
TRBJ1-4 | - | - | TRBV3-1 | TGTGCCAGCAGCTCCGGGACCGTGGGGGAAAAACTGTTTTTT | CASSSGTVGEKLFF
TRBJ2-3 | few | - | TRBV20-1 | TGCAGTGCTAGAGTATCCGGCACAGATACGCAGTATTTT | CSARVSGTDTQYF
TRBJ2-7 | few | - | TRBV28 | TGTGCCAGCAGTCCCCCAAGGAGGGGTGACGAGCAGTACTTC | CASSPPRRGDEQYF
TRBJ2-1 | - | - | TRBV9 | TGTGCCAGCAGCGTTAGCGGACGGAAGCAGAACAATGAGCAGTTCTTC | CASSVSGRKQNNEQFF
TRBJ2-4 | - | - | TRBV18 | TGTGCCAGCTCACCAATCGTGGCAGGGCAACCACTAGCCAAAAACATTCAGTACTTC | CASSPIVAGQPLAKNIQYF
TRBJ2-3 | many | TRBD2 | TRBV28 | TGTGCCAGCAGCCCGCCGGGACTAGCGGGAGGAGGGGGCACAGATACGCAGTATTTT | CASSPPGLAGGGGTDTQYF
TRBJ2-5 | - | TRBD2 | TRBV28 | TGTGCCAGCAGTTTAGCTAGCGGTCGGTACCAAGAGACCCAGTACTTC | CASSLASGRYQETQYF